One and the same sample provided the 14 T cell receptor beta chains below, sequenced in a study of memory CD4+ T cells and cytomegalovirus serostatus. Data came from immunoSEQ multiplex PCR; TCRdb stores just in-frame clones and leaves some out. This repertoire shows around 50,000 clones, roughly 78% found once; its top ten account for approximately 0.65%. Single viable CD3+CD4+CD8-CD45RO+ cells were sorted as the memory CD4+ T cells. The sequenced material came from memory CD4+ T cells from blood. The receptors stem from an adult in good health and CMV-seronegative.

This chain links TRBV18 with TRBJ2-1, with D possibly being TRBD2 (6 bases). V lost 3 bases and J lost 0, with 12 bases in between. This CDR3 is built from 16 residues. CDR1 is KGHSH, CDR2 LQKENI, per germline. CDR3 protein: CASSPSRGSSYNEQFF. CDR3 nucleotide sequence: TGTGCCAGCTCACCTAGTCGGGGGAGCTCCTACAATGAGCAGTTCTTC.

The genes are TRBV7-9 and TRBJ2-5; D may be TRBD1 (5 bases). Germline-derived CDR1 and CDR2 are SEHNR and FQNEAQ (reference sequence). The CDR3 is 14 amino acids. V shed 0 bases and J shed 2 bases, with 7 bases lying between them. The CDR3 region is CASSLAREQETQYF. CDR3 DNA sequence: TGTGCCAGCAGCTTAGCCAGGGAACAAGAGACCCAGTACTTC.

The chain couples TRBV7-9 to TRBJ2-2; TRBD2 matches at 13 bases. The junction had 7 bases not matched to a gene; V was cut back by 5 bases and J by 4 bases. In germline, CDR1 is SEHNR, CDR2 FQNEAQ (reference sequence). CDR3 length equals 17 residues. CDR3 DNA sequence: TGTGCCAGCAGCGCGACTAGCGGGAGGTTGACCACCGGGGAGCTGTTTTTT. Protein sequence: CASSATSGRLTTGELFF.

This clone is a singleton in its sample. The rearrangement links TRBV11-2 to TRBJ2-2, with a tentative D call TRBD1 (7 bases). The CDR3 totals 14 residues. Trimming took 7 bases from V and 4 from J, leaving 13 bases between them. Germline V gene sequence: CDR1 SGHAT, CDR2 FQNNGV. For the CDR3, the DNA is TGTGCCAGCACCCCAGGGGGGAGCACCGGGGAGCTGTTTTTT. Translating it yields CASTPGGSTGELFF.

The chain combines TRBV2 with TRBJ1-5; 7 bases are a match to TRBD1. Germline-derived CDR1 and CDR2 are SNHLY and FYNNEI. CDR3 length: 15 residues. V was pared by 6 bases and J by 3 bases, with 8 bases of the junction left unmatched. CDR3: CASSPGQPLNQPQHF. The CDR3 DNA sequence: TGTGCCAGCAGCCCGGGACAGCCGCTCAATCAGCCCCAGCATTTT.

The chain carries TRBV9 and TRBJ2-6; D unresolved. Trimming shortened V by 4 bases and J by 0 bases, and 11 bases separated the two germline ends. CDR1 and CDR2 (germline): SGDLS, YYNGEE. The CDR3 is 16 residues long. CDR3 coding DNA: TGTGCCAGCAGCCCTACTATCGCCTCTGGGGCCAACGTCCTGACTTTC. It encodes CASSPTIASGANVLTF. Supplemented by reference TRBV9 and TRBJ2-6, the full variable domain reads DSGVTQTPKHLITATGQRVTLRCSPRSGDLSVYWYQQSLDQGLQFLIQYYNGEERAKGNILERFSAQQFPDLHSELNLSSLELGDSALYFCASSPTIASGANVLTFGAGSRLTVL.

The sample holds one count of this clone. The chain is built from TRBV2 and TRBJ1-5, with 7 bases that match TRBD1. V shed 4 bases and J 2 bases; nucleotides not matched to a gene: 5. The CDR3 consists of 15 residues. Germline CDR1 SNHLY, CDR2 FYNNEI. CDR3 in amino acids: CASSATGQGNQPQHF. CDR3 DNA: TGTGCCAGCAGTGCCACCGGACAGGGCAATCAGCCCCAGCATTTT. Full variable domain (rest looked up from reference TRBV2 and TRBJ1-5): EPEVTQTPSHQVTQMGQEVILRCVPISNHLYFYWYRQILGQKVEFLVSFYNNEISEKSEIFDDQFSVERPDGSNFTLKIRSTKLEDSAMYFCASSATGQGNQPQHFGDGTRLSIL.

This chain connects TRBV2 to TRBJ2-5, with unresolved D. CDR1 and CDR2 (germline): SNHLY, FYNNEI. The CDR3 extends over 13 amino acids. Trimming shortened V by 8 bases and J by 3 bases, and 13 bases separated the two germline ends. The CDR3, as DNA: TGTGCCAGCGGGTCGTCAGGCGAAGAGACCCAGTACTTC. It specifies CASGSSGEETQYF.

In its sample, this clone was seen once. The chain links TRBV30 to TRBJ2-2, with D tentatively TRBD2 (6 bases). Germline V gene data show CDR1 as GTSNPN and CDR2 as SVGIG (reference sequence). This CDR3 is 15 amino acids long. Trimming stripped 5 bases from V and 3 bases from J, with 16 bases between. CDR3 amino acids: CAWGGETRDTGELFF. The CDR3 DNA reads as TGTGCCTGGGGAGGGGAAACGAGGGACACCGGGGAGCTGTTTTTT.

The chain uses TRBV30 and TRBJ1-5; D is perhaps TRBD1 (6 bases). V was trimmed by 0 bases and J by 0 bases, leaving 15 bases between them. This CDR3 region has 17 residues. Germline CDR1 and CDR2: GTSNPN and SVGIG (reference sequence). CDR3 residues: CAWSVSRTGNSNQPQHF. Written as DNA, the CDR3 is TGTGCCTGGAGTGTCTCTCGAACAGGGAATAGCAATCAGCCCCAGCATTTT.

Here the CDR3 reads CSVGLGGETQYF. CDR3 nucleotide sequence: TGCAGCGTCGGACTAGGGGGAGAGACCCAGTACTTC. The rearrangement uses TRBV29-1 and TRBJ2-5; perhaps TRBD2 as D (7 bases). Looked up from germline, CDR1 is SQVTM and CDR2 is ANQGSEA. The CDR3 has 12 residues. The V gene lost 6 bases and the J gene lost 4 bases, with 12 bases spanning the gap.

The CDR3 spells CASSPPPPGSPAYF. The CDR3 nucleotides read TGTGCCAGCAGTCCTCCCCCCCCAGGGAGCCCCGCGTACTTC. The chain combines TRBV27 with TRBJ2-5; D possibly uses TRBD1 or TRBD2 (5 bases each). This CDR3 region has 14 residues. V was cut by 5 bases and J by 13 bases, with 23 bases left in between. CDR1 MNHEY and CDR2 SMNVEV come from the germline V gene (reference sequence).

The chain combines TRBV7-6 with TRBJ2-7; TRBD1 or TRBD2 may be the D gene (5 bases each). The germline V and J ends were trimmed by 0 bases and 6 bases, with 18 bases remaining between them. The CDR3 sequence is 16 residues long. The germline V gene has CDR1 SGHVS and CDR2 FNYEAQ. The CDR3 spells CASSLANGALLGEQYF. The CDR3, as DNA: TGTGCCAGCAGCTTAGCCAACGGGGCTTTATTGGGCGAGCAGTACTTC.

V gene TRBV5-6 combines with J gene TRBJ1-1; 10 nucleotides match TRBD1. There are 14 residues in the CDR3. Germline lookup yields CDR1 SGHDT and CDR2 YYEEEE. The V segment lost 4 bases and the J segment 4 bases; nucleotides outside the gene matches: 4. DNA of the CDR3: TGTGCCAGCAGCCTCAGACAGGGGGCCACTGAAGCTTTCTTT. Its protein product is CASSLRQGATEAFF.